The clone carrying this T cell receptor (beta chain) was recorded at least ten times. TCRdb called the 5' RACE reads again in MiXCR, with one record for every CDR3 protein. The sample consists of 100,000 to 150,000 distinct CDR3 sequences, roughly 7.3% of them appearing once. The data stem from a study of CD8 T cells in ankylosing spondylitis. Sequencing input: blood, either unsorted or a sorted T cell fraction (not recorded which). The receptor comes from a male donor with ankylosing spondylitis or in good health (not recorded which).

The CDR3 nucleotides are TGCGCCAGCAGCTTGGGGGAGGGGACGGTATACAATGAGCAGTTCTTC. This codes for CASSLGEGTVYNEQFF. V usage is TRBV5-1 and J usage is TRBJ2-1; 7 bases map to TRBD2. Trimming removed 0 bases from V and 4 bases from J; junction bases left unmatched: 7. CDR3 size: 16 residues. Germline V gene sequence: CDR1 SGHRS, CDR2 YFSETQ.